The present TCR beta chain was sequenced within a study of T cell repertoires in cytomegalovirus infection. Study as a whole: Both a matching HLA type and CMV infection were indicated by public TCR beta signatures.

There are many counts of this clonotype. Via MiXCR, TCRdb re-called the reads, giving one row per CDR3 protein. Of about 130,000 distinct CDR3 sequences listed, about 10% were seen once; the top ten hold about 9.5%. Sequenced sample: PBMCs. The receptor comes from a human donor in good health (CMV status not recorded). Some clones in this sample may be carry-over from other donors' samples.

The CDR3 DNA reads as TGTGCCAGCAGTTCTCCAGGGGAGGGTGGCCAGCCCCAGCATTTT. It yields the protein CASSSPGEGGQPQHF. The gene calls are TRBV7-2 and TRBJ1-5; tentative D call: TRBD1 (6 bases). V was pared by 6 bases and J by 7 bases, with 19 bases between. Per the germline V gene, CDR1 is SGHTA and CDR2 is FQGNSA. The CDR3 has 15 amino acids.